Shown below are 5 T cell receptor beta chains from a single sample sequenced in a study of blood T cell repertoires in COVID-19. Generated by immunoSEQ multiplex PCR, the TCRdb table keeps only in-frame clones and is missing some. The sample records around 85,000 clones, about 90% being singletons. The specimen sequenced was peripheral blood. The receptors originated from a woman at least 80 years old with active or convalescent COVID-19.

The chain has TRBV28 and TRBJ1-2; 7 bases agree with TRBD1. The V segment lost 2 bases and the J segment 7 bases; nucleotides outside the gene matches: 10. This CDR3 is built from 15 residues. Germline V gene data show CDR1 as MDHEN and CDR2 as SYDVKM. The CDR3 nucleotides read TGTGCCAGCAGTTTAATGACAGGGACCAGGGGTGGCTACACCTTC. The encoded protein is CASSLMTGTRGGYTF.

The rearrangement joins TRBV28 to TRBJ1-2, with 8 bases aligning to TRBD1. Germline CDR1 is MDHEN and CDR2 is SYDVKM. The CDR3 has 15 residues. With 7 bases clipped from V and 5 bases from J, the junction kept 12 bases outside the gene matches. In nucleotides, the CDR3 is TGTGCCAGCACTCCAGGGGGGACAGGAGATTATGGCTACACCTTC. It yields the protein CASTPGGTGDYGYTF.

V and J are TRBV5-1 and TRBJ2-7; TRBD1 matches at 7 bases. CDR3 length equals 14 residues. Germline values: CDR1 SGHRS, CDR2 YFSETQ. The trim removed 2 bases at V and 2 bases at J, leaving 4 bases unmatched. CDR3 bases: TGCGCCAGCAGCTTACAGGGGCAAACCTACGAGCAGTACTTC. Translated: CASSLQGQTYEQYF.

The chain links TRBV5-1 to TRBJ2-7, with 12 positions matching TRBD2. The CDR3 spans 18 residues. Germline V gives CDR1 SGHRS, CDR2 YFSETQ. V lost 4 bases, J lost 2 bases, and 13 bases stayed unmatched. CDR3 nucleotide sequence: TGCGCCAGCAGCCACCCGACTAGCGGGAGTAGTTCGACCTACGAGCAGTACTTC. Encoded protein: CASSHPTSGSSSTYEQYF.

CDR3 nucleotides: TGTGCCAGTATGGGGTCCCGTGGACAGGCGATCTATGGCTACACCTTC. Residues: CASMGSRGQAIYGYTF. This chain uses TRBV19 with TRBJ1-2, with 7 bases aligning to TRBD1. After removal of 7 bases from V and 4 bases from J, the junction contained 15 bases not matched to a gene. The CDR3 sequence is 16 residues long. Germline V gene sequence: CDR1 LNHDA, CDR2 SQIVND (reference sequence).